The entry that follows covers one T cell receptor beta chain sequence. This entry is derived from a study of blood T cell repertoires in COVID-19. Original methodology: Cell counts per sample came from amplifying reference gene primers. Profiling relied on immunoSEQ multiplex PCR, and the TCRdb table lists in-frame clones only, not all of them. V and J calls and clone size are as listed in that table; D and trimming were resolved from the DNA. The sample has roughly 200,000 clones, 80% to 95% seen once. The CDR3 is 12 residues long. Trimming removed 4 bases at V and 2 bases at J, with 4 bases between. Germline V gives CDR1 MNHEY, CDR2 SVGAGI.

The source material was peripheral blood. This receptor was obtained from a man aged 45-65 years with acute or convalescent COVID-19. The gene calls are TRBV6-5 and TRBJ2-3; D gene uncertain. CDR3 coding DNA: TGTGCCAGCAGTTCAATCACAGATACGCAGTATTTT. This translates into CASSSITDTQYF.